The 10 T cell receptor beta chains listed next were all sequenced from one sample in a study of shared clonotypes between healthy human individuals. The data were produced by immunoSEQ multiplex PCR, yet TCRdb's version contains in-frame clones alone and is incomplete. The sample consists of about 2.5 million clones, 92% of them appearing once. Sequenced material: naive CD4+ T cells from PBMCs. Sample subset: CD45RA+ positively selected. The receptors were sampled from a young man in good health. Some clones in this sample may be carry-over from other donors' samples.

This sequence joins TRBV7-2 and TRBJ2-1, with 8 bases identical to TRBD2. Germline V gene sequence: CDR1 SGHTA, CDR2 FQGNSA. The CDR3 is made up of 15 amino acids. With V trimmed by 5 bases and J by 9 bases, 12 bases remained unmatched. Written as DNA, the CDR3 is TGTGCCAGCAGCAAGTCAGCGGGAGTCACGGTTGAGCAGTTCTTC. Protein: CASSKSAGVTVEQFF.

The J gene is TRBJ1-2, the V gene TRBV23-1; tentative D call: TRBD1 (6 bases). TRBV23-1 counts as an open reading frame of uncertain function. Trimming removed 5 bases at V and 8 bases at J, with 21 bases between. This CDR3 has 15 amino acids. CDR3 bases: TGCGCCAGCAGTAAAACACAGGGTGCCAATGACGGCTACACCTTC. As protein: CASSKTQGANDGYTF.

The chain combines TRBV7-9 with TRBJ2-1; 12 bases are shared with TRBD2. This CDR3 region has 15 residues. Per the germline V gene, CDR1 is SEHNR and CDR2 is FQNEAQ (reference sequence). V dropped 5 bases and J dropped 5; count of bases not matched to a gene: 4. DNA for the CDR3: TGTGCCAGCAGCCGGGGGACTAGCGGGCACAATGAGCAGTTCTTC. This encodes CASSRGTSGHNEQFF.

Remarks on this clone: In the same sample, other DNA sequences code for this CDR3. The chain uses TRBV20-1 and TRBJ1-4; D ambiguous. CDR1 and CDR2 from the germline V gene are DFQATT and SNEGSKA (reference sequence). V lost 6 bases to trimming and J lost 4 bases, with 3 bases between them. The CDR3 is 10 amino acids. CDR3: CSALNEKLFF. The CDR3 DNA is TGCAGTGCCCTTAATGAAAAACTGTTTTTT.

The rearrangement links TRBV7-2 to TRBJ2-5; unclear D gene. The J call could be wrong; TRBJ2-7 is a better fit for the DNA end. The germline CDR1 and CDR2 sequences are SGHTA and FQGNSA. The CDR3 runs to 17 residues. In DNA, the CDR3 is TGTGCCAGCAGCTTAACCCCCACCATTGGCTCGACCTACGAGCAGTACTTC. The encoded protein is CASSLTPTIGSTYEQYF.

The genes are TRBV4-1 and TRBJ2-7; D remains ambiguous. V was shortened by 0 bases and J by 6 bases, with 15 bases between the two germline ends. Germline V gives CDR1 MGHRA, CDR2 YSYEKL. CDR3 length equals 15 residues. The CDR3 loop reads CASSQEVGREPEQYF. Written as DNA, the CDR3 is TGCGCCAGCAGCCAAGAAGTCGGTCGCGAGCCCGAGCAGTACTTC.

The rearrangement joins TRBV2 to TRBJ1-2; TRBD1 is a possible D gene (5 bases). Deletions cut 10 bases from V and 4 bases from J, with 10 bases between. CDR3 length: 11 residues. Germline CDR1 is SNHLY and CDR2 is FYNNEI. This CDR3 is CATSGAYGYTF. In nucleotides, the CDR3 is TGTGCCACCTCCGGGGCCTATGGCTACACCTTC.

The rearrangement links TRBV5-1 to TRBJ2-5, with TRBD2 matching 7 bases. The ends lost 0 bases at V and 9 bases at J; junction bases unmatched: 14. Germline loops: CDR1 SGHRS, CDR2 YFSETQ. The CDR3 has 16 residues. The DNA for the CDR3 is TGCGCCAGCAGCTTGGTTGGTTCGAGGGAGGGCCCCCCCCAGTACTTC. It codes for CASSLVGSREGPPQYF.

This chain uses TRBV28 with TRBJ2-7, with D possibly being TRBD2 (6 bases). The germline gives CDR1 MDHEN, CDR2 SYDVKM. V lost 5 bases to trimming and J lost 0 bases, with 11 bases between them. The length of the CDR3 is 14 residues. CDR3 sequence reads: CASSAPGGSYEQYF. The CDR3 DNA is TGTGCCAGCAGTGCCCCCGGGGGCTCCTACGAGCAGTACTTC.

The chain has TRBV10-2 and TRBJ2-1; tentatively, D is TRBD2 (5 bases). V lost 6 bases, J lost 6 bases, and 9 bases lay in between. The CDR3 contains 12 residues. Per germline, CDR1 WSHSY and CDR2 SAAADI. CDR3 sequence (DNA): TGCGCCAGCAGAGATGGAGGCAATGAGCAGTTCTTC. It translates to CASRDGGNEQFF.